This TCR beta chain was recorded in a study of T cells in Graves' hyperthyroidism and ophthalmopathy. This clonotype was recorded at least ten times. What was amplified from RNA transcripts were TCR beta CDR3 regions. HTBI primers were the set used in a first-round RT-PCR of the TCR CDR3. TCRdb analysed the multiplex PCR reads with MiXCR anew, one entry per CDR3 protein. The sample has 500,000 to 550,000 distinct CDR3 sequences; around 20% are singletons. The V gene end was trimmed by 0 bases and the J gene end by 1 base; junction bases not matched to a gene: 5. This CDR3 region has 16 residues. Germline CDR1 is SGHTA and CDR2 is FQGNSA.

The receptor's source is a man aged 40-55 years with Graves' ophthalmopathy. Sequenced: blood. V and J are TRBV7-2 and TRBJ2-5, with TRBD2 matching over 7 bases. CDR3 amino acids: CASSLAGAGLQETQYF. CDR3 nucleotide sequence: TGTGCCAGCAGCTTAGCCGGAGCGGGACTCCAAGAGACCCAGTACTTC.